Described below is a single TCR beta chain sequence and its context. What it binds is not known. The sample originates from a study of T cell repertoires in cytomegalovirus infection. Each CDR3 protein gets one entry after TCRdb re-called the reads with MiXCR. The sample lists around 900,000 distinct CDR3 sequences, around 32% seen once, with 10% to 15% in the top ten. Trimming removed 7 bases from V and 0 bases from J, with 21 bases in between. This CDR3 region has 17 residues. Looked up from germline, CDR1 is LNHDA and CDR2 is SQIVND (reference sequence). The V and J genes are TRBV19 and TRBJ1-1; tentative D call: TRBD1 (5 bases). The source of this sequence is a human donor in good health (CMV status not recorded). Some clones in this sample may be carry-over from other donors' samples. The sample was cultured CD8+ T cells from PBMCs, taken from culture after CMV antigen stimulation. CDR3 region: CASTYGVGTRMNTEAFF. The CDR3 DNA reads TGTGCCAGTACCTATGGGGTGGGGACCAGGATGAACACTGAAGCTTTCTTT.